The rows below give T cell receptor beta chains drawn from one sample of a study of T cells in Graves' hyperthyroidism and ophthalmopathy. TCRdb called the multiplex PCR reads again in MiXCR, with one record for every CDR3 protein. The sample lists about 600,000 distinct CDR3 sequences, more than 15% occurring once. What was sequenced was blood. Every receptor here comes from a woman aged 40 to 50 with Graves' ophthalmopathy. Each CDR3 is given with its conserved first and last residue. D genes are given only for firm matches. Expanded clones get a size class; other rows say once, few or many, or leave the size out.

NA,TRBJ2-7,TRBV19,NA,TGTGCCAGTAGTAACCCCGGATCGGCGGCTAGCTCCTACGAGCAGTACTTC,CASSNPGSAASSYEQYF
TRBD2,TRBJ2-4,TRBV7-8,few,TGTGCCAGCAGCCTGGGACTAGCGGGGATCGTGGGCAAAAACATTCAGTACTTC,CASSLGLAGIVGKNIQYF
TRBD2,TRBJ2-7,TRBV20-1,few,TGCAGTGCTCCCCTGAGCGGGATAGGGTACGAGCAGTACTTC,CSAPLSGIGYEQYF
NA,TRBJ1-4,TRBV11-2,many,TGTGCCAGCAGCTTTCGGCAGGGAGCAACTAATGAAAAACTGTTTTTT,CASSFRQGATNEKLFF
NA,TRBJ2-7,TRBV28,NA,TGTGCCAGCAGAACCAGGACAGAGAGGGACGAGCAGTACTTC,CASRTRTERDEQYF
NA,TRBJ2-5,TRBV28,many,TGTGCCAGCAGTTCCCCGGGCAGCGGGCGTAAGACCCAGTACTTC,CASSSPGSGRKTQYF
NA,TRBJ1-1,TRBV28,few,TGTGCCAGCAGTTTTCGCCGGCCCATGAACACTGAAGCTTTCTTT,CASSFRRPMNTEAFF
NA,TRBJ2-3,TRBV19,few,TGTGCCAGTAGTCCTCGATCCTCAGATACGCAGTATTTT,CASSPRSSDTQYF
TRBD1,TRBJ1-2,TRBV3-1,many,TGTGCCAGCAGCCGTTGGACAGGGGAAGGCTACACCTTC,CASSRWTGEGYTF
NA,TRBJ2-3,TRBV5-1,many,TGCGCCAGCAGCTTGAGTAGCGTCAACACAGATACGCAGTATTTT,CASSLSSVNTDTQYF
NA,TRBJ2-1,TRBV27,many,TGTGCCAGCAGTTTAGGCAGGCAGTATGAGCAGTTCTTC,CASSLGRQYEQFF
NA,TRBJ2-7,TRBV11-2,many,TGTGCCAGCAGCTTAGGGGGGGTGGGCGAGCAGTACTTC,CASSLGGVGEQYF
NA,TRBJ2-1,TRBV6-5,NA,TGTGCCAGCAGTTACTCGTGGTCCCCTTACAATGAGCAGTTCTTC,CASSYSWSPYNEQFF
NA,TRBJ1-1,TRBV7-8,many,TGTGCCAGCAGCCCTCGCGAAGGCCCGAACACTGAAGCTTTCTTT,CASSPREGPNTEAFF
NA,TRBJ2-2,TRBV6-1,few,TGTGCCAGCAGTAGGGAACAGTTTCTTTCCGGGGAGCTGTTTTTT,CASSREQFLSGELFF
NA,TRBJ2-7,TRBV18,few,TGTGCCAGCTCAGCCTCCCTTAGCGCTTCCACCTACGAGCAGTACTTC,CASSASLSASTYEQYF
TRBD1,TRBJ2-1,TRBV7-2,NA,TGTGCCAGCAGCTACTCCGGGACAGCCTACAATGAGCAGTTCTTC,CASSYSGTAYNEQFF
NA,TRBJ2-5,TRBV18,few,TGTGCCAGCTCACCACAGGGACGGGCCGCTGAGACCCAGTACTTC,CASSPQGRAAETQYF
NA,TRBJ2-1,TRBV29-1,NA,TGCAGCATGGACAGCTACAATGAGCAGTTCTTC,CSMDSYNEQFF
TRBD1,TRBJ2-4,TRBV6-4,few,TGTGCCACCGACAGGGGCCTGGCCAAAAACATTCAGTACTTC,CATDRGLAKNIQYF
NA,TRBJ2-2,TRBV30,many,TGTGCCTGGAACAAGCGGTCGAACACCGGGGAGCTGTTTTTT,CAWNKRSNTGELFF
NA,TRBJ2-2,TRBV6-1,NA,TGTGCCAGCAGTGTGGAACGTAGCTCCACCGGGGAGCTGTTTTTT,CASSVERSSTGELFF
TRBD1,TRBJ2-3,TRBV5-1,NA,TGCGCCAGCAGCTTGGGGTATGGGACAGGGGGAACAGATACGCAGTATTTT,CASSLGYGTGGTDTQYF
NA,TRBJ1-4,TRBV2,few,TGTGCCAGCACCCCGGGTCCCTTAGTCAATGAAAAACTGTTTTTT,CASTPGPLVNEKLFF
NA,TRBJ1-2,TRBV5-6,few,TGTGCCAGCAGCTTGGCTGACGCCGGTGGCTACACCTTC,CASSLADAGGYTF
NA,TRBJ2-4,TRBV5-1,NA,TGCGCCAGCAGAGTAAGGGTAGCCAAAAACATTCAGTACTTC,CASRVRVAKNIQYF
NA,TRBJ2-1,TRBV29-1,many,TGCAGCGTGATTCCGGGGCATGAGCAGTTCTTC,CSVIPGHEQFF